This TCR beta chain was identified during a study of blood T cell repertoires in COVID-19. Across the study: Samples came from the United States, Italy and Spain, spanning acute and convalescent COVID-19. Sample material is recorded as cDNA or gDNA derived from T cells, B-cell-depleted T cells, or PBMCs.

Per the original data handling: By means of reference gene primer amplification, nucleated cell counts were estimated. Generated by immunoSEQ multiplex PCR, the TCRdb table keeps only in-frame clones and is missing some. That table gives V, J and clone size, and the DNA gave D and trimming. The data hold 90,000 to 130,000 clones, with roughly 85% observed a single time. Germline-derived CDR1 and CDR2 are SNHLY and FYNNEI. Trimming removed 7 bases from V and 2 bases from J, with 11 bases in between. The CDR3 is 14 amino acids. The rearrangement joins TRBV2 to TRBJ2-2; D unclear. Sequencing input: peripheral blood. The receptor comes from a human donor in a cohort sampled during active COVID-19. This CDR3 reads CASIGPINTGELFF. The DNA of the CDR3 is TGTGCCAGCATTGGCCCGATCAACACCGGGGAGCTGTTTTTT.